The 28 T cell receptor beta chains below were found in one sample sequenced in a study of blood T cell repertoires in COVID-19. Only in-frame clones appear in the TCRdb table, and some are missing; sequencing was by immunoSEQ multiplex PCR. The table has roughly 150,000 clones, roughly 83% seen once. Sequenced: peripheral blood. The source is a woman of 80 years or more with active or convalescent COVID-19.

Ten or more counts support this clone. The V call is TRBV7-3, the J call TRBJ2-1; TRBD1 aligns across 10 bases. CDR1 is SGHTA, CDR2 FQGTGA, per germline. This CDR3 spans 16 amino acids. V was clipped by 0 bases and J by 7 bases; unmatched bases: 6. The CDR3 coding sequence is TGTGCCAGCAGCTTAACCGGGACAGGGGTGAGAAATGAGCAGTTCTTC. It translates to CASSLTGTGVRNEQFF.

The CDR3 protein is CASMQLAGSYEQYF. The CDR3, as DNA: TGCGCCAGCATGCAACTAGCGGGGTCCTACGAGCAGTACTTC. The genes are TRBV4-1 and TRBJ2-7; 10 nucleotides agree with TRBD2. The trim removed 7 bases at V and 1 base at J, leaving 4 bases unmatched. CDR1 MGHRA and CDR2 YSYEKL come from the germline V gene. The CDR3 consists of 14 residues.

The V and J genes are TRBV10-2 and TRBJ2-5; 8 nucleotides align to TRBD1. CDR3 size: 15 residues. Germline assignment: CDR1 WSHSY and CDR2 SAAADI. Germline trimming cut 8 bases from V and 7 bases from J; bases unmatched to any gene: 15. CDR3 sequence: CASGGTGLPIRTQYF. The CDR3 DNA follows: TGCGCCAGCGGAGGGACAGGACTTCCCATCCGGACCCAGTACTTC.

This clone has only one observation. The chain couples TRBV15 to TRBJ2-5, with a weak D call TRBD1 (5 bases). The CDR3 totals 12 residues. The germline V gene encodes CDR1 LNHNV and CDR2 YYDKDF (reference sequence). V was shortened by 4 bases and J by 5 bases, with 8 bases between the two germline ends. The CDR3 loop reads CATSTRVETQYF. In nucleotides, the CDR3 is TGTGCCACCAGCACCAGGGTGGAGACCCAGTACTTC.

V usage is TRBV6-4 and J usage is TRBJ1-6; 10 bases are shared with TRBD1. Unmatched junction bases numbered 2, after V lost 5 bases and J lost 7 bases. Looked up from germline, CDR1 is MRHNA and CDR2 is SNTAGT. The CDR3 contains 14 residues. CDR3 sequence: CASSLDRGNSPLHF. The CDR3 DNA follows: TGTGCCAGCAGTCTGGACAGGGGGAATTCACCCCTCCACTTT.

This clone appeared a single time. The chain carries TRBV6-6 and TRBJ1-1; tentative D call: TRBD1 (5 bases). Germline V gene sequence: CDR1 MNHNY, CDR2 SVGAGI (reference sequence). The CDR3 is 14 residues long. Trimming shortened V by 7 bases and J by 0 bases, and 12 bases separated the two germline ends. This CDR3 is CASTWGDLNTEAFF. The CDR3 bases are TGTGCCAGCACTTGGGGGGACTTGAACACTGAAGCTTTCTTT.

This rearrangement joins TRBV10-3 to TRBJ2-2; no clear D gene. The CDR3 spans 13 residues. CDR1 ENHRY and CDR2 SYGVKD come from the germline V gene. V was trimmed by 0 bases and J by 4 bases, leaving 3 bases between them. This CDR3 reads CAISESGTGELFF. Written as DNA, the CDR3 is TGTGCCATCAGTGAGTCCGGCACCGGGGAGCTGTTTTTT.

The gene calls are TRBV28 and TRBJ1-2; 9 bases line up with TRBD1. V shed 6 bases, J shed 0 bases, and the junction held 5 bases outside the gene matches. Per the germline V gene, CDR1 is MDHEN and CDR2 is SYDVKM. CDR3 length: 15 residues. The CDR3 is CASRSDRGANYGYTF. As DNA, the CDR3 is TGTGCCAGCAGGTCGGACAGGGGAGCTAACTATGGCTACACCTTC.

This clone showed up just once. The chain combines TRBV5-6 with TRBJ1-2; tentative D call: TRBD1 (5 bases). Between the trimmed V and J ends, which lost 1 base and 8 bases, there was a span of 9 bases. The CDR3 sequence is 12 residues long. Germline lookup yields CDR1 SGHDT and CDR2 YYEEEE. CDR3 nucleotide sequence: TGTGCCAGCAGCTTGTTACCAGGGGGCTACACCTTC. Amino acids: CASSLLPGGYTF.

The chain carries TRBV18 and TRBJ2-7; 10 bases map to TRBD1. With V trimmed by 6 bases and J by 2 bases, 4 bases remained unmatched. The CDR3 runs 14 residues. Germline CDR1 and CDR2: KGHSH and LQKENI. The CDR3, as DNA: TGTGCCAGCTCTCCTGGGACAGGGGCCTACGAGCAGTACTTC. Translation gives CASSPGTGAYEQYF. Combining the CDR3 with reference TRBV18 and TRBJ2-7 gives the whole variable domain NAGVMQNPRHLVRRRGQEARLRCSPMKGHSHVYWYRQLPEEGLKFMVYLQKENIIDESGMPKERFSAEFPKEGPSILRIQQVVRGDSAAYFCASSPGTGAYEQYFGPGTRLTVT.

This chain links TRBV4-3 with TRBJ2-2; D is possibly TRBD2 (6 bases). The CDR3 has 16 residues. CDR1 is LGHNA and CDR2 is YSLEER in the germline V gene. Trimming pared 0 bases from V and 0 bases from J, leaving 8 bases between. Here the CDR3 DNA reads TGCGCCAGCAGCCAAGATCGGGGGACGAACACCGGGGAGCTGTTTTTT. The encoded protein is CASSQDRGTNTGELFF.

V and J are TRBV25-1 and TRBJ1-1; D uncertain. Germline CDR1 is MGHDK and CDR2 is SYGVNS. There are 15 residues in the CDR3. Trimming removed 1 base at V and 1 base at J, with 10 bases between. This CDR3 is CASSESPRPNTEAFF. The CDR3 nucleotides are TGTGCCAGCAGTGAATCGCCCAGGCCGAACACTGAAGCTTTCTTT.

CDR3 loop: CASSSQGVGSSYNEQFF. Here the CDR3 DNA reads TGTGCCAGCAGCTCCCAAGGGGTCGGAAGCTCCTACAATGAGCAGTTCTTC. The V gene is TRBV7-2, the J gene TRBJ2-1, with D possibly being TRBD1 (5 bases). CDR1 is SGHTA, CDR2 FQGNSA, per germline. The CDR3 sequence is 17 residues long. V lost 4 bases, J lost 0 bases, and 16 bases lay in between.

This clone appeared once. J is TRBJ1-5 and V is TRBV27; 7 bases are a match to TRBD1. With 3 bases clipped from V and 2 bases from J, the junction kept 1 base outside the gene matches. The CDR3 length is 14 residues. The V gene's germline CDR1 is MNHEY and CDR2 SMNVEV (reference sequence). CDR3: CASSFDRGNQPQHF. The CDR3 DNA sequence: TGTGCCAGCAGTTTCGACAGGGGCAATCAGCCCCAGCATTTT.

The chain uses TRBV6-2 or TRBV6-3 and TRBJ1-3; TRBD1 is a possible D gene (5 bases). The length of the CDR3 is 15 residues. CDR1 and CDR2 (germline): MNHEY, SVGEGT. The V gene lost 6 bases and the J gene lost 4 bases, with 16 bases spanning the gap. As DNA, the CDR3 is TGTGCCAGCAGCCCAAGAGCAGGGATCGGAAACACCATATATTTT. Translating gives CASSPRAGIGNTIYF.

As regards this clone: This is likely a read error, given that the CDR3 carries no conserved phenylalanine or tryptophan at its end. It is unclear where the CDR3 begins or ends on the DNA, so no DNA is shown, and the CDR3 is as TCRdb lists it. This chain uses TRBV6-5 with TRBJ1-3. The germline gives CDR1 MNHEY, CDR2 SVGAGI. The CDR3 is made up of 12 amino acids, end residues included. Here the CDR3 reads CASSPSAGPPGL.

This chain joins TRBV30 and TRBJ1-3; no firm D call. Germline assignment: CDR1 GTSNPN and CDR2 SVGIG (reference sequence). The CDR3 runs to 17 residues. V was clipped by 2 bases and J by 0 bases, with 17 bases between them. The CDR3 region has the DNA TGTGCCTGGAGTCCCCCCGGCAGGTCCTTCTCTGGAAACACCATATATTTT. As protein: CAWSPPGRSFSGNTIYF.

The chain links TRBV6-4 to TRBJ1-3; D remains ambiguous. The CDR3 has 13 residues. Trimming removed 6 bases from V and 0 bases from J, with 6 bases in between. Germline CDR1 reads MRHNA; CDR2 reads SNTAGT. CDR3 protein: CASSPDSGNTIYF. The CDR3 coding sequence is TGTGCCAGCAGCCCAGACTCTGGAAACACCATATATTTT.

The chain combines TRBV10-1 with TRBJ1-1; the D gene is possibly TRBD1 (6 bases). The CDR3 is made up of 13 amino acids. From germline, CDR1 is WNHNN and CDR2 SYGVQD (reference sequence). Between the trimmed V and J ends, which lost 0 bases and 6 bases, there was a span of 8 bases. The CDR3 here is CASSESGQPEAFF. The CDR3 DNA reads as TGCGCCAGCAGTGAGTCAGGACAGCCTGAAGCTTTCTTT.

The chain is built from TRBV6-5 and TRBJ1-6; 9 positions match TRBD1. The germline V gene encodes CDR1 MNHEY and CDR2 SVGAGI. V was clipped by 6 bases and J by 9 bases; unmatched bases: 9. CDR3 length equals 15 residues. The CDR3 DNA reads as TGTGCCAGCAGCACACAGGGGGCAGCCCTTTCACCCCTCCACTTT. As protein: CASSTQGAALSPLHF.

This clone was detected only once. The V and J genes are TRBV7-9 and TRBJ1-2; the D gene is possibly TRBD1 (5 bases). V lost 4 bases, J lost 10 bases, and 16 bases lay in between. CDR3 length: 13 residues. CDR1 is SEHNR and CDR2 is FQNEAQ in the germline V gene (reference sequence). CDR3 in DNA: TGTGCCAGCAGCTCAGTTTCCGGGACTCACTACACCTTC. This sequence encodes CASSSVSGTHYTF.

The chain carries TRBV19 and TRBJ1-3, with unresolved D. V lost 6 bases and J lost 7, with 19 bases in between. Germline CDR1 and CDR2: LNHDA and SQIVND (reference sequence). This CDR3 has 15 amino acids. Here the CDR3 reads CASRPGGFLLNTIYF. CDR3 nucleotides: TGTGCCAGTAGACCGGGCGGGTTCTTGCTTAACACCATATATTTT.

Points on this clone: Other DNA sequences in the same sample also yield this CDR3. The genes are TRBV18 and TRBJ1-1, with 7 bases fitting TRBD1. V lost 0 bases to trimming and J lost 0 bases; unmatched junction nucleotides: 1. The CDR3 consists of 15 residues. The V gene's germline CDR1 is KGHSH and CDR2 LQKENI. The CDR3 sequence is CASSPPGTVNTEAFF. In DNA, the CDR3 is TGTGCCAGCTCACCACCCGGGACAGTGAACACTGAAGCTTTCTTT.

CDR3 nucleotides: TGTGCCAGCAGTGAATTGGGCAGGGCGGGGGAGACCCAGTACTTC. This sequence encodes CASSELGRAGETQYF. The chain recombines TRBV6-1 with TRBJ2-5, with a weak D call TRBD2 (6 bases). The V gene's germline CDR1 is MNHNS and CDR2 SASEGT. V shed 2 bases and J shed 5 bases, with 15 bases lying between them. The CDR3 runs 15 residues.

The rearrangement uses TRBV2 and TRBJ2-5; TRBD2 might be the D (5 bases). This CDR3 spans 13 amino acids. In germline, CDR1 is SNHLY, CDR2 FYNNEI. Trimming removed 6 bases from V and 3 bases from J, with 11 bases in between. The CDR3 DNA is TGTGCCAGCAGCCCCGGGATAAAAGAGACCCAGTACTTC. This sequence encodes CASSPGIKETQYF.

This CDR3 reads CASRISGRQNTEAFF. In nucleotides, the CDR3 is TGTGCCAGCAGAATTTCGGGGAGGCAGAACACTGAAGCTTTCTTT. The chain couples TRBV6-5 to TRBJ1-1; D unresolved. The germline V gene has CDR1 MNHEY and CDR2 SVGAGI. This CDR3 is 15 amino acids long. V shed 6 bases and J shed 1 base, with 15 bases lying between them.

J is TRBJ1-1 and V is TRBV19, with 7 bases aligning to TRBD1. The CDR3 consists of 14 residues. CDR1 and CDR2 (germline): LNHDA, SQIVND (reference sequence). After removal of 6 bases from V and 7 bases from J, the junction contained 11 bases not matched to a gene. CDR3 sequence reads: CASSLDTGDGEAFF. Written as DNA, the CDR3 is TGTGCCAGTAGCCTTGATACAGGGGACGGTGAAGCTTTCTTT.

The chain combines TRBV12-3 or TRBV12-4 with TRBJ2-3; D uncertain. Trimming took off 6 bases at V and 2 bases at J, with 3 bases between the two ends. CDR3 length equals 11 residues. The CDR3 DNA sequence: TGTGCCAGCAGCTACACAGATACGCAGTATTTT. It yields the protein CASSYTDTQYF.